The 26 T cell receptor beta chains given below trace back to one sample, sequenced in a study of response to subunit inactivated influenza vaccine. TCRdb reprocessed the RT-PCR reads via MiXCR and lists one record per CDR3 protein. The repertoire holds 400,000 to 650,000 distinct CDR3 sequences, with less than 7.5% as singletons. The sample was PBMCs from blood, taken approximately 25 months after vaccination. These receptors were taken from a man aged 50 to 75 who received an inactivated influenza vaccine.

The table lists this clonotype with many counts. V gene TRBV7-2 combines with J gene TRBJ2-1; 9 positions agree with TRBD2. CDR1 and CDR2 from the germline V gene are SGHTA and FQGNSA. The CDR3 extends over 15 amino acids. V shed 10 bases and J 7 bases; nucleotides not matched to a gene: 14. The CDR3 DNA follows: TGTGCCAATATAATTGGGCGGGAGGGCCGGAATGAGCAGTTCTTC. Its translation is CANIIGREGRNEQFF.

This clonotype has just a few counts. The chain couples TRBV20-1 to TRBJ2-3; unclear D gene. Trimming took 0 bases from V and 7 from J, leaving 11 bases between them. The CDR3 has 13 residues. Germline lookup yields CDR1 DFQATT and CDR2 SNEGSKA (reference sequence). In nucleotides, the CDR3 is TGCAGTGCTAGAGATCCCACTCGCCATACGCAGTATTTT. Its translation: CSARDPTRHTQYF.

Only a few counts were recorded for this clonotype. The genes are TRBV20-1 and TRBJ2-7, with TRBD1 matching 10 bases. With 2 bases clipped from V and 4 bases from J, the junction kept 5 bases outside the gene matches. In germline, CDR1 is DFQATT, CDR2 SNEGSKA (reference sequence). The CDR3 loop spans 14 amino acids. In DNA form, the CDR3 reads TGCAGTGCTAGATTCCGGGACAGGGGTTACGAGCAGTACTTC. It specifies CSARFRDRGYEQYF.

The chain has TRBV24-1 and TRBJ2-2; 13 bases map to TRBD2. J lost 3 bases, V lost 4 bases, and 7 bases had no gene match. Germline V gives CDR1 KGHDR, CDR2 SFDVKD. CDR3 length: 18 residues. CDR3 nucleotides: TGTGCCACCAGTGACGGGGGACTAGCGGGATTTTACACCGGGGAGCTGTTTTTT. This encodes CATSDGGLAGFYTGELFF.

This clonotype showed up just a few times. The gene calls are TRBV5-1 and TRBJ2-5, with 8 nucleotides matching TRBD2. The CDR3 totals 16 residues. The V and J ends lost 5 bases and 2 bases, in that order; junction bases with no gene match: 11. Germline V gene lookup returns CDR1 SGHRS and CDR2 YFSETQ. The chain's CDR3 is CASRPTRAGVQETQYF. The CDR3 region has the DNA TGCGCCAGCAGGCCTACTCGAGCGGGAGTTCAAGAGACCCAGTACTTC.

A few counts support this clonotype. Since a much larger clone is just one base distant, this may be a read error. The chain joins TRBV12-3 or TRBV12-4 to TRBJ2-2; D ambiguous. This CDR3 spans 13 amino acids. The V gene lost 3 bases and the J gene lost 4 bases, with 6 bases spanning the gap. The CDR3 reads CASSFVSTGELFF. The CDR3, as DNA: TGTGCCAGCAGTTTCGTTAGCACCGGGGAGCTGTTTTTT.

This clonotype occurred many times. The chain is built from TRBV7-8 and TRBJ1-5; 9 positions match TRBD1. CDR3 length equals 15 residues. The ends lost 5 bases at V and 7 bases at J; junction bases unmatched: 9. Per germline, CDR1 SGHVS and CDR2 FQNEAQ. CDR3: CASSEDRGVIQPQHF. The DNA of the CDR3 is TGTGCCAGCAGCGAGGACAGGGGCGTTATACAGCCCCAGCATTTT.

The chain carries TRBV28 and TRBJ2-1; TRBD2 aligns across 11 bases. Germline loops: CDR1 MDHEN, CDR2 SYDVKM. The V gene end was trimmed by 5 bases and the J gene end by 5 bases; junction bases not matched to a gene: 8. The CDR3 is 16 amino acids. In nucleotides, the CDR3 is TGTGCCAGCAGTCCGACGACTAGCGGGGACGACAATGAGCAGTTCTTC. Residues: CASSPTTSGDDNEQFF.

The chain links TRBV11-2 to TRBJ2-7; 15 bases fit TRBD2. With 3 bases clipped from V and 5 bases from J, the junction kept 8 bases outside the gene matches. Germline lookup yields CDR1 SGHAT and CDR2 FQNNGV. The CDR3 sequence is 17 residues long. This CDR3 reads CASSLDGLAGGPNEQYF. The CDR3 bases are TGTGCCAGCAGCTTGGATGGACTAGCGGGAGGGCCCAACGAGCAGTACTTC.

The CDR3: CASRSGTEQYF. The CDR3 DNA reads as TGTGCCAGTAGGTCGGGGACGGAGCAGTACTTC. The rearrangement uses TRBV19 and TRBJ2-7; D may correspond to TRBD1 or TRBD2 (5 bases each). In germline, CDR1 is LNHDA, CDR2 SQIVND (reference sequence). CDR3 length equals 11 residues. The V end lost 6 bases, the J end lost 7 bases, and 10 bases lay between the germline ends.

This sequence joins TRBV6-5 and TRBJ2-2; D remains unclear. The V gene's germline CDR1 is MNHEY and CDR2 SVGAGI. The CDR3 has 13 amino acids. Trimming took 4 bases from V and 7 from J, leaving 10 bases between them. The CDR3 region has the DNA TGTGCCAGCAGTTTAAGTATACTCGGGGAGCTGTTTTTT. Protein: CASSLSILGELFF.

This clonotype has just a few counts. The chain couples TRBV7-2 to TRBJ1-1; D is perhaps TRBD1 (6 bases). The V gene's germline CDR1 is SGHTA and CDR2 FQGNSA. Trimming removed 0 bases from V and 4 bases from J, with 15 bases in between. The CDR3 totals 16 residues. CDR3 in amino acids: CASSLANRVLGTEAFF. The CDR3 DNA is TGTGCCAGCAGCTTAGCCAACAGGGTTTTGGGCACTGAAGCTTTCTTT.

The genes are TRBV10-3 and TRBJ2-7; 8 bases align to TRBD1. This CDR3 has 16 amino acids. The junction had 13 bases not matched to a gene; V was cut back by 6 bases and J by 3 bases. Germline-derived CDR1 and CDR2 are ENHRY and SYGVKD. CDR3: CAISDPMGQVVYEQYF. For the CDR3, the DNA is TGTGCCATCAGCGATCCTATGGGACAGGTGGTCTACGAGCAGTACTTC.

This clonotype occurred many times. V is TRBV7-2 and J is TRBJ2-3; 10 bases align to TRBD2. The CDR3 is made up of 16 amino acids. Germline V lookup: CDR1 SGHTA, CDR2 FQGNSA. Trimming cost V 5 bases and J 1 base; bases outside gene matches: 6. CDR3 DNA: TGTGCCAGCAGCCCCAGGCTAGCGGGGGGCACAGATACGCAGTATTTT. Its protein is CASSPRLAGGTDTQYF.

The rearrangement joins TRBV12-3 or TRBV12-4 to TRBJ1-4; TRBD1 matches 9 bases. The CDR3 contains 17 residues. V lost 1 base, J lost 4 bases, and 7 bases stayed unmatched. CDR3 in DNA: TGTGCCAGCAGTTTAGGAAGGACAGGGGTTTATAATGAAAAACTGTTTTTT. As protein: CASSLGRTGVYNEKLFF.

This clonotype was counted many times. The CDR3 region has the DNA TGCGCCAGCAGTGAGGCGGTAGCGGGGGGAGGTTTGAATGAGCAGTTCTTC. Encoded protein: CASSEAVAGGGLNEQFF. This chain connects TRBV10-1 to TRBJ2-1; 10 nucleotides agree with TRBD2. V lost 2 bases to trimming and J lost 7 bases; unmatched junction nucleotides: 11. CDR1 is WNHNN, CDR2 SYGVQD, per germline (reference sequence). This CDR3 has 17 residues.

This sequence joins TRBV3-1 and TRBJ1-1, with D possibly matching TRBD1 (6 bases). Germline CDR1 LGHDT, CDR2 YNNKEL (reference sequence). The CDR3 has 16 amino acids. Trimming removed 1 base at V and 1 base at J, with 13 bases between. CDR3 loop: CASSQASGHPNTEAFF. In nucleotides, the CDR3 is TGTGCCAGCAGCCAAGCGTCGGGACACCCGAACACTGAAGCTTTCTTT.

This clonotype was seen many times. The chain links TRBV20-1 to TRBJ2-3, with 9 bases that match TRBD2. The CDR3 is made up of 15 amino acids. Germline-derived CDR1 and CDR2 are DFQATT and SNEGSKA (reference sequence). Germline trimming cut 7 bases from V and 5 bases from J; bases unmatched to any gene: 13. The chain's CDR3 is CSVTKASGVGDTQYF. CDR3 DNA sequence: TGCAGTGTCACAAAGGCTAGCGGGGTGGGAGATACGCAGTATTTT.

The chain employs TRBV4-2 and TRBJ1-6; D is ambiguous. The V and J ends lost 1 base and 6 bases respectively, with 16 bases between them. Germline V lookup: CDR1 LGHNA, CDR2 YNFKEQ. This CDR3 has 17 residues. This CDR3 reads CASSQAEGSHSNSPLHF. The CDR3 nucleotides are TGTGCCAGCAGCCAAGCCGAAGGGTCGCATTCTAATTCACCCCTCCACTTT.

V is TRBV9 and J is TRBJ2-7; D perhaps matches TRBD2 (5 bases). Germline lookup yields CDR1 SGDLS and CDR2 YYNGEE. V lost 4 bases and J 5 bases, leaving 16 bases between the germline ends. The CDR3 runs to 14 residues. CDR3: CASSTTPGVHEQYF. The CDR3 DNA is TGTGCCAGCAGCACAACCCCCGGGGTCCACGAGCAGTACTTC.

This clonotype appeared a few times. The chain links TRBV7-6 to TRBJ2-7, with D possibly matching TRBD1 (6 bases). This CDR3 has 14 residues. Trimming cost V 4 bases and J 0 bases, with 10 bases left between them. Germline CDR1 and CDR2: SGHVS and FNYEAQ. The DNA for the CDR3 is TGTGCCAGCAGCTCCTCGGACAGCTCCTACGAGCAGTACTTC. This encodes CASSSSDSSYEQYF.

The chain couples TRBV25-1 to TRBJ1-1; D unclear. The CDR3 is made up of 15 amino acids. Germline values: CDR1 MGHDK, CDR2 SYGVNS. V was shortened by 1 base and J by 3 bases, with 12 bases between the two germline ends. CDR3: CASSELGKRHTEAFF. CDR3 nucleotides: TGTGCCAGCAGTGAATTGGGGAAGAGACACACTGAAGCTTTCTTT.

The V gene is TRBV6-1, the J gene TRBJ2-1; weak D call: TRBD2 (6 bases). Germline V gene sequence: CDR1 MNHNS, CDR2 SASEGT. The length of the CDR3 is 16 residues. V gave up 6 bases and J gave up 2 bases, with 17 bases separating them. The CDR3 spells CASSTQTGGAYNEQFF. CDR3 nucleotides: TGTGCCAGCAGCACCCAAACAGGAGGGGCCTACAATGAGCAGTTCTTC.

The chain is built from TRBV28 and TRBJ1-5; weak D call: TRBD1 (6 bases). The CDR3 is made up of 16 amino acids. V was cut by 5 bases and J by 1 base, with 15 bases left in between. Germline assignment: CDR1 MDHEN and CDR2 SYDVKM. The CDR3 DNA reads TGTGCCAGCAGTACACAACAGGGTAGGAGCAATCAGCCCCAGCATTTT. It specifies CASSTQQGRSNQPQHF.

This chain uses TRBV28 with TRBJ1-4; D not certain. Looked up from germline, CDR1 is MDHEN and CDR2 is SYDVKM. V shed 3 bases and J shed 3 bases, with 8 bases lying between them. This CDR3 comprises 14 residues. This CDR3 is CASSLLGSNEKLFF. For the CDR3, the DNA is TGTGCCAGCAGTTTGTTGGGGTCTAATGAAAAACTGTTTTTT.

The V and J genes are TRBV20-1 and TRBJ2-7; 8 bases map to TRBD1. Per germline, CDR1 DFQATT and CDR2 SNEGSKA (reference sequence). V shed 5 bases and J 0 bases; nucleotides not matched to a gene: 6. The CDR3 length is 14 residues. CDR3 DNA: TGCAGTGCTCCCGACAGGGGATTCTCCTACGAGCAGTACTTC. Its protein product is CSAPDRGFSYEQYF.